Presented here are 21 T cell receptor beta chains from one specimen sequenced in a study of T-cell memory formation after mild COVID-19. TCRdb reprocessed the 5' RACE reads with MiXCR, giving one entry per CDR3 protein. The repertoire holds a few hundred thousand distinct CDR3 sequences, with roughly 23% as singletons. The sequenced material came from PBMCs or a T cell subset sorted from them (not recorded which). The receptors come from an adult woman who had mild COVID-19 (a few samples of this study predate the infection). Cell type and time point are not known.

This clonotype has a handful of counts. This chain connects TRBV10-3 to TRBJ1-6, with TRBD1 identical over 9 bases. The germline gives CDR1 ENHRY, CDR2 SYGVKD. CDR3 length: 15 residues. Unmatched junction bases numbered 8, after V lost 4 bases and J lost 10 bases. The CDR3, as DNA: TGTGCCATCAGTGTCGCGGGACAGGGACACTCACCCCTCCACTTT. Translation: CAISVAGQGHSPLHF.

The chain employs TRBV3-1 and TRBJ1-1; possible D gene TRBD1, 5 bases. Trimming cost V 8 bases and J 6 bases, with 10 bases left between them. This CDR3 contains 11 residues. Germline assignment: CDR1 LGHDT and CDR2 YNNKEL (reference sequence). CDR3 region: CASLRGAEAFF. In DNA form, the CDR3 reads TGTGCCAGCCTCCGGGGCGCTGAAGCTTTCTTT.

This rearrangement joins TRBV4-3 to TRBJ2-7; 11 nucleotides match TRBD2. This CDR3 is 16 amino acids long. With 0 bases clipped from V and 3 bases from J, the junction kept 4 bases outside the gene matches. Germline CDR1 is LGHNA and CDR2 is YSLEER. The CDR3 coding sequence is TGCGCCAGCAGCCAAGAGGGAACTAGCGGGAGCTACGAGCAGTACTTC. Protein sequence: CASSQEGTSGSYEQYF.

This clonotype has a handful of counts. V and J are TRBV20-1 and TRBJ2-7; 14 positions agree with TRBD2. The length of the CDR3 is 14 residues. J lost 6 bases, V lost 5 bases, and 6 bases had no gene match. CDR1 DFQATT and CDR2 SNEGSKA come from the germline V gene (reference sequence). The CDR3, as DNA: TGCAGTGCTTCGTTGACTAGCGGGAGGGCCGAGCAGTACTTC. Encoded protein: CSASLTSGRAEQYF.

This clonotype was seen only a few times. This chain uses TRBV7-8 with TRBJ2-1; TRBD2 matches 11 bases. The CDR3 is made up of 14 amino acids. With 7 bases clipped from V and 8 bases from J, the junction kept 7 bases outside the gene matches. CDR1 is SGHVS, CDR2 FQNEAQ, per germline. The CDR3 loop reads CASNTGLADYEQFF. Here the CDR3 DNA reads TGTGCCAGCAACACGGGACTAGCGGATTATGAGCAGTTCTTC.

The CDR3 nucleotides are TGTGCCAGCAGCTTGGGGAGGCAGTTTAATGAAAAACTGTTTTTT. It is translated as CASSLGRQFNEKLFF. The gene calls are TRBV7-9 and TRBJ1-4; unclear D gene. This CDR3 spans 15 amino acids. Trimming stripped 3 bases from V and 4 bases from J, with 12 bases between. Germline CDR1 SEHNR, CDR2 FQNEAQ (reference sequence).

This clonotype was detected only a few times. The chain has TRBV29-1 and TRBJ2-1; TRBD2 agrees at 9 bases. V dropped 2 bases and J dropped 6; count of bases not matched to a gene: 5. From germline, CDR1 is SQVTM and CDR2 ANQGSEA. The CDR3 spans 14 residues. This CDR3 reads CSVEMRGGLNEQFF. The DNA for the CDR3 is TGCAGCGTTGAAATGCGGGGGGGCCTCAATGAGCAGTTCTTC.

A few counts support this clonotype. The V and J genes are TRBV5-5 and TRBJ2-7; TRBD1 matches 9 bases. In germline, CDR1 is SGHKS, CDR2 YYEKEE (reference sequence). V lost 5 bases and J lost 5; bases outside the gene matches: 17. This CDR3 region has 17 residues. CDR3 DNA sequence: TGTGCCAGCAGACCGGACAGGGGCGGGACTCGACCCAACGAGCAGTACTTC. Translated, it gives CASRPDRGGTRPNEQYF. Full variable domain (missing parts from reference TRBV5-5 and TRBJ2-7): DAGVTQSPTHLIKTRGQQVTLRCSPISGHKSVSWYQQVLGQGPQFIFQYYEKEERGRGNFPDRFSARQFPNYSSELNVNALLLGDSALYLCASRPDRGGTRPNEQYFGPGTRLTVT.

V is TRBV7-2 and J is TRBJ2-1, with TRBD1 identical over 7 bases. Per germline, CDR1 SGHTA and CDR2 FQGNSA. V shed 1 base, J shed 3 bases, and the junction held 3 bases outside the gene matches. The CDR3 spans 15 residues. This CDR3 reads CASSLGQGYYNEQFF. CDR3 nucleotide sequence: TGTGCCAGCAGCTTAGGACAGGGTTACTACAATGAGCAGTTCTTC.

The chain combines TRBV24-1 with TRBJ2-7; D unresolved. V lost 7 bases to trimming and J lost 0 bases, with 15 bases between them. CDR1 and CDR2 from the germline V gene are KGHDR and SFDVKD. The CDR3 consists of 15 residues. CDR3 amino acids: CATRLPKLTSYEQYF. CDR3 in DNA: TGTGCCACCAGATTACCGAAACTAACCTCCTACGAGCAGTACTTC.

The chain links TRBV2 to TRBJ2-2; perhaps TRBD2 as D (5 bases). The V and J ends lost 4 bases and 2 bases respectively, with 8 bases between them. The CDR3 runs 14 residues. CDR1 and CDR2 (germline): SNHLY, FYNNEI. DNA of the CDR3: TGTGCCAGCAGTGCAACGGGAAACACCGGGGAGCTGTTTTTT. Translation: CASSATGNTGELFF.

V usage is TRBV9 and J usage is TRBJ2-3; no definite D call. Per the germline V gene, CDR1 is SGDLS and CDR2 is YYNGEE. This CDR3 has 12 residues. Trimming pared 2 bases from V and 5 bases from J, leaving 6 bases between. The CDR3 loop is CASSVGLDTQYF. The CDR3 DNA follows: TGTGCCAGCAGCGTTGGGTTAGATACGCAGTATTTT.

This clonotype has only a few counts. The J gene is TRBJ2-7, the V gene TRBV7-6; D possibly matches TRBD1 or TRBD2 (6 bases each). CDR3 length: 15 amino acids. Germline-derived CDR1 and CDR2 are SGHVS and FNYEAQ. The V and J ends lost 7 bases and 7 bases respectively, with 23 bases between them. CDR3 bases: TGTGCCAGCACCCCGCCCGACAGGCGGGGTTCTGAGCAGTACTTC. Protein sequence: CASTPPDRRGSEQYF. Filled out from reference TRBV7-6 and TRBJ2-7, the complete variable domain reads GAGVSQSPRYKVTKRGQDVALRCDPISGHVSLYWYRQALGQGPEFLTYFNYEAQQDKSGLPNDRFSAERPEGSISTLTIQRTEQRDSAMYRCASTPPDRRGSEQYFGPGTRLTVT.

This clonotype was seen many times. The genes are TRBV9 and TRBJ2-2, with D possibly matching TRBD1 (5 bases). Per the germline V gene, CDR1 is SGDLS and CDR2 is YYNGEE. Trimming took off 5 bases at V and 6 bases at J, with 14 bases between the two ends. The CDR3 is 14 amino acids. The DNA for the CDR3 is TGTGCCAGCAGAGCTCTCCAGGGCTCCGGGGAGCTGTTTTTT. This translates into CASRALQGSGELFF.

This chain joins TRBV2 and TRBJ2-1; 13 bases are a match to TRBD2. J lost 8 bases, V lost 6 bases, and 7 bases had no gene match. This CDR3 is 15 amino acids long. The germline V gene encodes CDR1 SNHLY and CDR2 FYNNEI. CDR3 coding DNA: TGTGCCAGCAGGCAGACTAGCGGGGGGTGGGATGAGCAGTTCTTC. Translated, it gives CASRQTSGGWDEQFF.

CDR3 residues: CASSQGGGEQFF. CDR3 sequence (DNA): TGTGCCAGCAGCCAAGGGGGAGGTGAGCAGTTCTTC. This sequence joins TRBV3-1 and TRBJ2-1, with D tentatively TRBD2 (6 bases). Per germline, CDR1 LGHDT and CDR2 YNNKEL (reference sequence). V lost 1 base to trimming and J lost 9 bases, with 7 bases between them. The CDR3 loop spans 12 amino acids.

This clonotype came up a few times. In DNA form, the CDR3 reads TGTGCCAGCAGGAAAGATCGACAGGGTGTCGAGCAGTACTTC. The encoded protein is CASRKDRQGVEQYF. The J gene is TRBJ2-7, the V gene TRBV6-6; 7 bases align to TRBD1. The CDR3 loop spans 14 amino acids. The germline V gene has CDR1 MNHNY and CDR2 SVGAGI (reference sequence). The ends lost 6 bases at V and 6 bases at J; junction bases unmatched: 11.

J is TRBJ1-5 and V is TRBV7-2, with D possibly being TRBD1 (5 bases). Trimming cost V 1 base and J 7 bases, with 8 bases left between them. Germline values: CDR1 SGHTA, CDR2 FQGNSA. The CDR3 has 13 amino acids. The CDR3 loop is CASSLGGVQPQHF. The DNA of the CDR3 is TGTGCCAGCAGCTTAGGAGGGGTCCAGCCCCAGCATTTT.

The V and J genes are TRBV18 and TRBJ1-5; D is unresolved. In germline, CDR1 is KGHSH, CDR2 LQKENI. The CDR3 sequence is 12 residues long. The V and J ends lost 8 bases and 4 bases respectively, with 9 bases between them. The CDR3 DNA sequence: TGTGCCAGCCGGGAGGAAAATCAGCCCCAGCATTTT. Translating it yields CASREENQPQHF.

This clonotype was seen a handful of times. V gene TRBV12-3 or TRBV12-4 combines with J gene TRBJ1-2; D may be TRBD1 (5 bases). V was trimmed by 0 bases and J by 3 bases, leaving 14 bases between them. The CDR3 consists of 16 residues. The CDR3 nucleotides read TGTGCCAGCAGTTTAGCCGGGGGTCCTTCTCACTATGGCTACACCTTC. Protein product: CASSLAGGPSHYGYTF.

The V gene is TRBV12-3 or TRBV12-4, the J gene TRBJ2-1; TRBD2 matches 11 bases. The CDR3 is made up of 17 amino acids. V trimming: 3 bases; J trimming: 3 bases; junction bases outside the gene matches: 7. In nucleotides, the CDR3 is TGTGCCAGCAGTTTGTATGGGACTAGCGGAGTCTACAATGAGCAGTTCTTC. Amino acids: CASSLYGTSGVYNEQFF.